This T cell receptor (beta chain) was recorded in a study of tumor-infiltrating lymphocytes in primary liver carcinoma. In the study overall: There were tumors of stage T1-T3 N0M0, each 4.2 to 10 cm across.

Notes on this clonotype: The antigen is not known. An end of the junction does not agree with germline; a read error may underlie this.

cDNA specific to TCR beta was made from 500 ng of total RNA, with a constant-region primer employed for priming. Investigators got TCR beta libraries out of three nested multiplex PCR rounds, done with slightly modified ARM-PCR. TRBV1-TRBV30 forward primers paired with a C-beta reverse primer drove the first two PCR rounds, about 10 cycles each. TCRdb redid the calling of the multiplex PCR reads with MiXCR, one entry per CDR3 protein. The repertoire has approximately 210,000 distinct CDR3 sequences, less than 75% of them found once; the top ten carry roughly 7%. Points from the study as a whole: The study found tumor-adjacent and tumor-blood pairs overlapped less than tumor region pairs.

The researchers obtained blood RNA from unsorted whole blood and also extracted germline DNA. Germline values: CDR1 SGHAT, CDR2 FQNNGV. There are 17 residues in the CDR3. This TCR was recovered from a woman between 55 and 75 years old with primary liver carcinoma and hepatitis B virus infection. The specimen was peripheral blood. V is TRBV11-2 and J is TRBJ2-1, with 14 nucleotides matching TRBD2. This CDR3 reads CASSDGTSGRSFNEQLF. The CDR3 bases are TGTGCCAGCAGCGACGGGACTAGCGGGAGATCCTTCAATGAGCAGCTCTTC.